This TCR beta chain was recorded in a study of blood T cell repertoires in COVID-19. For the study at large: There were acute and convalescent COVID-19 samples, and they came from the United States, Italy and Spain. In each case, the material was cDNA or gDNA derived from T cells, B-cell-depleted T cells, or PBMCs.

Clones were read by immunoSEQ multiplex PCR, and TCRdb kept only the in-frame ones, dropping some. Of 70,000 to 80,000 clones listed, nearly 80% are singletons. Germline V gene sequence: CDR1 LNHDA, CDR2 SQIVND (reference sequence). The V gene lost 4 bases and the J gene lost 4 bases, with 10 bases spanning the gap. The CDR3 contains 13 residues. Sequencing was performed on peripheral blood. The receptor's source is a human donor in a cohort sampled during active COVID-19. The rearrangement links TRBV19 to TRBJ2-5; TRBD2 is a possible D gene (7 bases). The CDR3 loop reads CASSRGGIETQYF. The DNA for the CDR3 is TGTGCCAGTAGTAGGGGGGGCATAGAGACCCAGTACTTC.